This entry concerns a single TCR beta chain. The sample is drawn from a study of blood T cell repertoires in COVID-19. On the study more broadly: Some COVID-19 samples were acute and others convalescent; all came from the United States, Italy and Spain. Sources were T cells, B-cell-depleted T cells, or PBMCs; the material itself was cDNA or gDNA.

Authors' methods: By means of reference gene primer amplification, nucleated cell counts were estimated. Profiling relied on immunoSEQ multiplex PCR, and the TCRdb table lists in-frame clones only, not all of them. V, J and clone size derive from that table, while D and trimming were established from the DNA sequence. The sample lists over 150,000 clones, about 86% occurring once. This CDR3 is 15 amino acids long. The V end was cut by 2 bases, the J end by 3 bases, with 14 bases between. Enrollment of patients from Seattle took place during active infection, with longitudinal follow-up. The sample taken for sequencing was peripheral blood. V and J are TRBV5-3 and TRBJ1-2, with D perhaps TRBD1 (6 bases). TRBV5-3 has ORF status, its function being uncertain. The receptor's source is a woman aged 70-85 years with COVID-19, enrolled during active disease. In nucleotides, the CDR3 is TGTGCCAGAAGCTTAACTCACAGGGAAGACTATGGCTACACCTTC. Translating gives CARSLTHREDYGYTF.